This passage covers 21 T cell receptor beta chains from one sample sequenced in a study of cytomegalovirus exposure and HLA in healthy donors. It was with 60 Vbeta and 13 Jbeta primers that the PCR ran. Sequencing was performed with immunoSEQ multiplex PCR; in TCRdb, only in-frame clones are kept and a portion is missing. Among more than 110,000 clones, 65% to 85% were seen once, and the ten largest hold less than 3%. The specimen sequenced was PBMCs. All receptors come from a man in his fifties or sixties in good health and CMV-seronegative.

This clone occurred a few times. The rearrangement joins TRBV5-4 to TRBJ2-1, with D possibly TRBD1 on 7 matching bases. CDR1 and CDR2 from the germline V gene are SGHNT and YYREEE (reference sequence). There are 17 residues in the CDR3. V was pared by 4 bases and J by 5 bases, with 22 bases between. The CDR3 region has the DNA TGTGCCAGCAGCAAAGACTTACAGGGGAGGAAAAACAATGAGCAGTTCTTC. Protein sequence: CASSKDLQGRKNNEQFF.

This chain connects TRBV25-1 to TRBJ1-2; 10 positions match TRBD1. The CDR3 contains 16 residues. Germline CDR1 is MGHDK and CDR2 is SYGVNS. With 4 bases clipped from V and 4 bases from J, the junction kept 9 bases outside the gene matches. The CDR3 region has the DNA TGTGCCAGCAGTGCCCAGACAGGGGGCACCCTCTATGGCTACACCTTC. This gives the protein CASSAQTGGTLYGYTF.

This sequence joins TRBV7-8 and TRBJ2-7, with 12 bases identical to TRBD2. The CDR3 sequence is 17 residues long. Germline-derived CDR1 and CDR2 are SGHVS and FQNEAQ. V was pared by 5 bases and J by 2 bases, with 10 bases of the junction left unmatched. The CDR3 coding sequence is TGTGCCAGCAGCCGAATTACTAGCGGGGGGACAGCCTACGAGCAGTACTTC. Its protein is CASSRITSGGTAYEQYF.

V is TRBV6-6 and J is TRBJ2-7; 7 bases are a match to TRBD1. The CDR3 extends over 14 amino acids. Germline V CDR1 and CDR2: MNHNY, SVGAGI (reference sequence). V lost 6 bases to trimming and J lost 0 bases; unmatched junction nucleotides: 5. This chain's CDR3 is CASRWDRSSYEQYF. The DNA for the CDR3 is TGTGCCAGCAGGTGGGACAGAAGCTCCTACGAGCAGTACTTC.

The chain carries TRBV6-4 and TRBJ2-3; D gene unclear. V lost 6 bases and J 0 bases, leaving 13 bases between the germline ends. CDR1 is MRHNA and CDR2 is SNTAGT in the germline V gene. The CDR3 contains 15 residues. The CDR3 DNA reads as TGTGCCAGCAGCGCACGAGGAGCTAGCACAGATACGCAGTATTTT. The encoded protein is CASSARGASTDTQYF.

The chain couples TRBV4-1 to TRBJ2-1, with 8 bases that match TRBD2. Germline V CDR1 and CDR2: MGHRA, YSYEKL. The CDR3 runs to 15 residues. After removal of 8 bases from V and 2 bases from J, the junction contained 8 bases not matched to a gene. The CDR3 bases are TGCGCCAGCTCAGCCCCGGGGGGGGCCTACAATGAGCAGTTCTTC. It encodes CASSAPGGAYNEQFF.

The rearrangement uses TRBV19 and TRBJ2-7; 9 positions agree with TRBD2. With V trimmed by 8 bases and J by 4 bases, 9 bases remained unmatched. Germline V lookup: CDR1 LNHDA, CDR2 SQIVND (reference sequence). CDR3 length equals 14 residues. The CDR3 DNA reads TGTGCCAGTTCTCGAGCGGGGGGCTGGTACGAGCAGTACTTC. Translating gives CASSRAGGWYEQYF.

A single count supports this clone. The chain joins TRBV30 to TRBJ2-1, with D possibly TRBD1 on 5 matching bases. The germline V gene encodes CDR1 GTSNPN and CDR2 SVGIG (reference sequence). The V gene lost 1 base and the J gene lost 8 bases, with 9 bases spanning the gap. This CDR3 is built from 12 residues. The CDR3 nucleotides read TGTGCCTGGAGTGCCCAGGGTGATGAGCAGTTCTTC. As protein: CAWSAQGDEQFF.

This chain uses TRBV4-2 with TRBJ2-1; a weak D match, TRBD2 (6 bases). Deletions cut 1 base from V and 4 bases from J, with 17 bases between. From germline, CDR1 is LGHNA and CDR2 YNFKEQ. The CDR3 spans 17 residues. The DNA for the CDR3 is TGTGCCAGCAGCCAAGTCAGCAGGGACCGGGGGTACAATGAGCAGTTCTTC. Translating it yields CASSQVSRDRGYNEQFF.

The chain joins TRBV2 to TRBJ2-5; the match to TRBD2 covers 11 bases. Trimming took 9 bases from V and 5 from J; bases not matched to a gene: 14. There are 16 residues in the CDR3. CDR1 SNHLY and CDR2 FYNNEI come from the germline V gene. The CDR3 nucleotides read TGTGCCAGTCAGGGTGCTTTAGGGACTAGCGGTGAGACCCAGTACTTC. Protein sequence: CASQGALGTSGETQYF.

The J gene is TRBJ1-2, the V gene TRBV2; D remains ambiguous. Trimming took off 1 base at V and 7 bases at J, with 13 bases between the two ends. The CDR3 totals 14 residues. Germline loops: CDR1 SNHLY, CDR2 FYNNEI. The CDR3 DNA reads TGTGCCAGCAGTGAAGAAAGAGGAGCTTCTGGCTACACCTTC. Protein product: CASSEERGASGYTF. The whole variable domain, remainder taken from reference TRBV2 and TRBJ1-2, is EPEVTQTPSHQVTQMGQEVILRCVPISNHLYFYWYRQILGQKVEFLVSFYNNEISEKSEIFDDQFSVERPDGSNFTLKIRSTKLEDSAMYFCASSEERGASGYTFGSGTRLTVV.

This chain links TRBV5-1 with TRBJ2-5, with D uncertain. V gave up 0 bases and J gave up 5 bases, with 11 bases separating them. Looked up from germline, CDR1 is SGHRS and CDR2 is YFSETQ. The CDR3 is 14 amino acids. The CDR3 here is CASSLGSTEETQYF. DNA of the CDR3: TGCGCCAGCAGCTTGGGCTCCACGGAGGAGACCCAGTACTTC.

The chain recombines TRBV30 with TRBJ1-1, with D maybe TRBD1 (5 bases). The germline V gene encodes CDR1 GTSNPN and CDR2 SVGIG (reference sequence). The CDR3 covers 13 residues. V lost 8 bases and J lost 1, with 14 bases in between. CDR3 residues: CAARESRNTEAFF. The DNA for the CDR3 is TGTGCCGCCAGGGAATCCCGGAACACTGAAGCTTTCTTT.

This sequence joins TRBV18 and TRBJ1-3; 7 nucleotides match TRBD1. This CDR3 contains 16 residues. CDR1 is KGHSH, CDR2 LQKENI, per germline. Trimming took 2 bases from V and 2 from J; bases not matched to a gene: 6. The CDR3, as DNA: TGTGCCAGCTCACCATCCGGACAGGACCCTGGAAACACCATATATTTT. Translation gives CASSPSGQDPGNTIYF.

The gene calls are TRBV30 and TRBJ1-1; tentative D call: TRBD1 (5 bases). CDR1 and CDR2 (germline): GTSNPN, SVGIG (reference sequence). This CDR3 is built from 14 residues. With 0 bases removed from V and 3 bases from J, the gap between germline ends came to 11 bases. Here the CDR3 DNA reads TGTGCCTGGAGTGTACCGGGGGGGTACACTGAAGCTTTCTTT. Its translation: CAWSVPGGYTEAFF.

The J gene is TRBJ2-1, the V gene TRBV19, with TRBD2 matching over 12 bases. Germline V gene lookup returns CDR1 LNHDA and CDR2 SQIVND (reference sequence). The CDR3 has 15 amino acids. J gave up 7 bases and V 8 bases, and 9 bases lay outside the gene matches. The CDR3 DNA is TGTGCCAGTGGGAGACTAGCGGGAGAGGGGAATGAGCAGTTCTTC. This gives the protein CASGRLAGEGNEQFF.

The CDR3 bases are TGTGCCAGCAGCTCGGAGCTAGCGGGAGTTGGTCTGAATGAGCAGTTCTTC. It translates to CASSSELAGVGLNEQFF. The rearrangement joins TRBV5-6 to TRBJ2-1; TRBD2 aligns across 10 bases. The CDR3 contains 17 residues. Trimming took 3 bases from V and 7 from J; bases not matched to a gene: 13. Germline lookup yields CDR1 SGHDT and CDR2 YYEEEE.

The rearrangement links TRBV4-1 to TRBJ1-2; 7 bases map to TRBD1. Germline values: CDR1 MGHRA, CDR2 YSYEKL. V was clipped by 2 bases and J by 4 bases; unmatched bases: 10. This CDR3 has 16 residues. The CDR3 DNA sequence: TGCGCCAGCAGCCAAAATGTACAGGGGTTATTCTATGGCTACACCTTC. Protein: CASSQNVQGLFYGYTF.

The chain recombines TRBV6-1 with TRBJ1-6; TRBD1 agrees at 8 bases. Germline CDR1 is MNHNS and CDR2 is SASEGT. CDR3 length: 15 residues. Losses at the gene ends were 6 bases for V and 6 bases for J; bases not matched to a gene: 7. Written as DNA, the CDR3 is TGTGCCAGCAGGCTAGCGGGACAGGCTAATTCACCCCTCCACTTT. Its protein is CASRLAGQANSPLHF.

This rearrangement joins TRBV11-3 to TRBJ2-3, with a weak D call TRBD2 (5 bases). V was clipped by 8 bases and J by 0 bases, with 9 bases between them. The CDR3 covers 13 residues. Germline CDR1 and CDR2: SGHNT and YENEEA. The CDR3 nucleotides are TGTGCCAGCCGCCCGGGGAGCACAGATACGCAGTATTTT. Translated, it gives CASRPGSTDTQYF.

The chain uses TRBV7-2 and TRBJ1-5; 7 bases match TRBD1. CDR1 and CDR2 (germline): SGHTA, FQGNSA. Trimming cost V 5 bases and J 2 bases; bases outside gene matches: 6. The CDR3 is 15 amino acids. CDR3 coding DNA: TGTGCCAGCAGCGGATGGACAGGAGGCAATCAGCCCCAGCATTTT. This gives the protein CASSGWTGGNQPQHF.